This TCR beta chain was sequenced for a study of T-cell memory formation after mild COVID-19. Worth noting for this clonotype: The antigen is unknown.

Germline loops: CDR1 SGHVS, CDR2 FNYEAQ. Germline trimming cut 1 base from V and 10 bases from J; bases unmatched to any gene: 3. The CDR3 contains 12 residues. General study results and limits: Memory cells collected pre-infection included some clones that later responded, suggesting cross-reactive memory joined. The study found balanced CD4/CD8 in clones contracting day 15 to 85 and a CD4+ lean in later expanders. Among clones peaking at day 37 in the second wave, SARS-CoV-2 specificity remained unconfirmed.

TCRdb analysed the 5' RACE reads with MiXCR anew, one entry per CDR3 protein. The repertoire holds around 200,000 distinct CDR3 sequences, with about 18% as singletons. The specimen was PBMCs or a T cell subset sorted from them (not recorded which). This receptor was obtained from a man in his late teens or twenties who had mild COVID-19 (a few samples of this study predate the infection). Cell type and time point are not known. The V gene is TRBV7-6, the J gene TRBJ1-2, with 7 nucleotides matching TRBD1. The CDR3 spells CASSLGDSHYTF. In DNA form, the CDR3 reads TGTGCCAGCAGCTTAGGGGACAGTCACTACACCTTC.